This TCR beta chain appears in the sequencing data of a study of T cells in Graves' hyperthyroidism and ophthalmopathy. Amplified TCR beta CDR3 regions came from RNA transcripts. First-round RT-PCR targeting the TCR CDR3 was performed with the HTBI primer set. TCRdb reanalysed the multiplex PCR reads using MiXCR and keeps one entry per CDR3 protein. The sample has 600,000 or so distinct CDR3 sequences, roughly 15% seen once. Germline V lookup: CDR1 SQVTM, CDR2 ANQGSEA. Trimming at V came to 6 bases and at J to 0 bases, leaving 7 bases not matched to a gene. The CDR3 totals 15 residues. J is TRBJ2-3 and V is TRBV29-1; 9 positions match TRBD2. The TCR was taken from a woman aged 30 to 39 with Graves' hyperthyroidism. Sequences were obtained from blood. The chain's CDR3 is CSVIKAGGSTDTQYF. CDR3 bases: TGCAGCGTCATCAAGGCGGGAGGGAGCACAGATACGCAGTATTTT.